A selection of T cell receptor beta chains follows, all from one sample in a study of T-cell reconstitution after alpha-beta-depleted transplantation in children. A single record per CDR3 protein comes from TCRdb applying MiXCR to the PCR reads. In the table there are around 600,000 distinct CDR3 sequences, roughly 17% of which are singletons. The material was PBMCs from the stem cell graft donor, obtained from the stem cell graft. The receptors come from a human donor who donated a stem cell graft to a child with acute myeloid leukemia. CDR3s include the opening cysteine and the closing phenylalanine or tryptophan. A D gene is named only where the DNA matches it firmly. Only some rows state a clone size, as once, few, many or a class for expanded clones.

>TRBJ2-3|many|TRBV7-6|TRBD2
TGTGCCAGCAGCCCCGGAGGACTAGGGTCAGATACGCAGTATTTT
CASSPGGLGSDTQYF
>TRBJ1-1|few|TRBV12-3/TRBV12-4|TRBD1
TGTGCCAGCAGTTCCCCTAGAGGGCAGGGGGGTAAAGCTTTCTTT
CASSSPRGQGGKAFF
>TRBJ2-7|many|TRBV29-1|NA
TGCAGCGCCGGCGTGGGGGGCGAGCAGTACTTC
CSAGVGGEQYF
>TRBJ1-6|few|TRBV6-1|NA
TGTGCCAGCAGTGAACTCGGGGAAGGAAATTCACCCCTCCACTTT
CASSELGEGNSPLHF
>TRBJ1-6|few|TRBV7-2|NA
TGTGCCAGCAGATTTACGCTGAGCTCCTATAATTCACCCCTCCACTTT
CASRFTLSSYNSPLHF
>TRBJ1-2|few|TRBV20-1|TRBD1
TGCAGTGCCTCCAGGGGGAAGAACTATGGCTACACCTTC
CSASRGKNYGYTF
>TRBJ1-1|NA|TRBV7-9|TRBD1
TGTGCCAGCAGTCGACCGGGACAGCCAAAAGCTTTCTTT
CASSRPGQPKAFF
>TRBJ1-2|many|TRBV29-1|NA
TGCAGCGTCGACCACAGGGTCTATGGCTACACCTTC
CSVDHRVYGYTF
>TRBJ2-1|few|TRBV12-3/TRBV12-4|NA
TGTGCCAGCAGTTTAGCGGGGCCGGCGGACAATGAGCAGTTCTTC
CASSLAGPADNEQFF
>TRBJ1-1|NA|TRBV7-9|NA
TGTGCCAGCAGCCCCCGATCGTCAGAGCTGGATGAAGCTTTCTTT
CASSPRSSELDEAFF
>TRBJ1-1|few|TRBV5-1|NA
TGCGCCAGCAGCACCGGACAGAGTATGAACACTGAAGCTTTCTTT
CASSTGQSMNTEAFF
>TRBJ1-1|many|TRBV5-1|NA
TGTGCCAGCAGCTTGGGTCAGAGGAACACTGAAGCTTTCTTT
CASSLGQRNTEAFF
>TRBJ2-7|many|TRBV25-1|TRBD1
TGTGCCAGCAGTGATACACAGGGGGCGGGAAACGAGCAGTACTTC
CASSDTQGAGNEQYF
>TRBJ2-2|few|TRBV12-2|NA
TGTGCAAGGGTTTCATGGGGGGCGAACACCGGGGAGCTGTTTTTT
CARVSWGANTGELFF